This TCR beta chain was sequenced during a study of CD8 T cells in ankylosing spondylitis. Points from the study as a whole: Some motif variants were previously reported in reactive arthritis synovial fluid and blood. Characteristic of ankylosing spondylitis blood, it appeared, was a TCR beta motif comprising roughly 8 highly homologous variants. Disease-associated clones were CD8+ and fairly uncommon in peripheral blood. The clones that were linked to disease were reported to be significantly enriched in matched synovial fluid samples from ankylosing spondylitis patients.

Regarding this clonotype: The antigen is undetermined.

Quantitative barcoded 5'-RACE was used to prepare TCR beta libraries. TCRdb used MiXCR to reprocess the 5' RACE reads, holding one entry per CDR3 protein. Of 100,000 to 150,000 distinct CDR3 sequences detected, about 15% appear once; the ten largest clones hold 30% to 35%. Input material: blood, either unsorted or a sorted T cell fraction (not recorded which). This receptor was identified in a male donor with ankylosing spondylitis.

CDR3 DNA sequence: TGCGCCAGCAGATCAGGTGTGAGCTCCTACAATGAGCAGTTCTTC. It codes for CASRSGVSSYNEQFF. The chain combines TRBV4-1 with TRBJ2-1; D gene unclear. The CDR3 length is 15 residues. Germline-derived CDR1 and CDR2 are MGHRA and YSYEKL. Trimming cost V 6 bases and J 0 bases, with 12 bases left between them.